The rows below give T cell receptor beta chains drawn from one sample of a study of blood T cell repertoires in COVID-19. The data were produced by immunoSEQ multiplex PCR, yet TCRdb's version contains in-frame clones alone and is incomplete. The table has some 300,000 clones, 90% seen once. What was sequenced was PBMCs or T cells enriched from blood (not recorded which). Receptors originate from a woman aged 30 to 39 who had been exposed to COVID-19. CDR3s leave out the opening cysteine and the closing phenylalanine or tryptophan.

CDR3: ASRQERRRNQY
V: TRBV6-5
J: TRBJ2-5

CDR3: ASSPGGNTGELF
V: TRBV18
J: TRBJ2-2

CDR3: ASSSSPTVYNSPLH
V: TRBV27
J: TRBJ1-6

CDR3: SVPPAGAYGYT
V: TRBV29-1
J: TRBJ1-2

CDR3: ASSLAAAYEQY
V: TRBV7-2
J: TRBJ2-7

CDR3: ATSDRTGNTEAF
V: TRBV24-1
J: TRBJ1-1

CDR3: ATSRATGDNSPLH
V: TRBV15
J: TRBJ1-6

CDR3: ASSRTGSTDTQY
V: TRBV5-1
J: TRBJ2-3

CDR3: ASSLAPVLTYNEQF
V: TRBV7-2
J: TRBJ2-1

CDR3: AISPGQGADYSNQPQH
V: TRBV10-3
J: TRBJ1-5